Listed below are T cell receptor beta chains from one sample, sequenced in a study of cytomegalovirus exposure and HLA in healthy donors. Clones were read by immunoSEQ multiplex PCR, and TCRdb kept only the in-frame ones, dropping some. The sample carries some 120,000 clones, 79% recorded once. The source material was PBMCs. These receptors all come from a man younger than 40 in good health and CMV-seropositive. The CDR3 runs from the conserved cysteine through the conserved F or W. The D gene is left open where the match is weak. Some rows have no size entry. The others give once, few or many, or a class for an expanded clone.

clone_size | j_call | d_call | v_call | cdr3_aa | cdr3_nt
- | TRBJ1-2 | - | TRBV21-1 | CASSKWSPENGYTF | TGTGCCAGCAGCAAATGGTCACCCGAGAATGGCTACACCTTC
- | TRBJ2-5 | - | TRBV7-7 | CASSSRLRETQYF | TGTGCTAGCAGTTCCCGACTCCGAGAGACCCAGTACTTC
- | TRBJ2-7 | - | TRBV5-1 | CASSLELATYEQYF | TGCGCCAGCAGCTTGGAACTAGCAACCTACGAGCAGTACTTC
- | TRBJ2-1 | - | TRBV2 | CASTRLGANEQFF | TGTGCCAGCACCCGGTTGGGGGCGAATGAGCAGTTCTTC
- | TRBJ1-1 | TRBD1 | TRBV4-1 | CASSHKPDRDTEAFF | TGCGCCAGCAGCCATAAACCGGACAGGGACACTGAAGCTTTCTTT
- | TRBJ2-1 | - | TRBV30 | CAWSYMGGPFNEQFF | TGTGCCTGGAGTTATATGGGGGGGCCTTTCAATGAGCAGTTCTTC
- | TRBJ1-4 | TRBD1 | TRBV11-1 | CASSHRQGGEKLFF | TGTGCCAGCAGCCACCGACAGGGAGGAGAAAAACTGTTTTTT
once | TRBJ2-7 | - | TRBV4-3 | CASSQERGRESEQYF | TGCGCCAGCAGCCAAGAGCGGGGCAGGGAATCCGAGCAGTACTTC
- | TRBJ2-7 | TRBD1 | TRBV7-9 | CASSPPRQGPVSYEQYF | TGTGCCAGCAGCCCCCCTCGACAGGGCCCCGTTTCCTACGAGCAGTACTTC
- | TRBJ2-7 | - | TRBV5-4 | CASSLAGHGRGVSYEQYF | TGTGCCAGCAGCTTGGCGGGACATGGGAGGGGGGTATCCTACGAGCAGTACTTC
- | TRBJ2-3 | - | TRBV6-5 | CASSYSMGGPRKYF | TGTGCCAGCAGTTACTCGATGGGTGGGCCCCGCAAGTATTTT
- | TRBJ1-2 | - | TRBV7-9 | CASSSAAPRNYGYTF | TGTGCCAGCAGCTCAGCCGCTCCGAGAAACTATGGCTACACCTTC
- | TRBJ2-7 | TRBD1 | TRBV7-2 | CASSQTTGGSYEQYF | TGTGCCAGCAGTCAGACGACAGGGGGCTCCTACGAGCAGTACTTC
- | TRBJ2-5 | - | TRBV14 | CASSRPQETQYF | TGTGCCAGCAGCCGTCCGCAAGAGACCCAGTACTTC
once | TRBJ2-7 | TRBD1 | TRBV7-8 | CASSLVKGQGVYEQYF | TGTGCCAGCAGCTTAGTTAAGGGACAGGGGGTCTACGAGCAGTACTTC
- | TRBJ2-7 | - | TRBV6-1 | CASTPQAVYEQYF | TGTGCCAGCACCCCCCAGGCTGTATACGAGCAGTACTTC
- | TRBJ2-7 | - | TRBV7-8 | CASSLGRTSSYEQYF | TGTGCCAGCAGCTTGGGCCGAACGAGCTCCTACGAGCAGTACTTC
few | TRBJ2-2 | - | TRBV9 | CASSSTGGRWAGELFF | TGTGCCAGCAGCTCGACCGGCGGGCGCTGGGCCGGGGAGCTGTTTTTT
- | TRBJ2-5 | TRBD1 | TRBV7-3 | CASSFNRGETQYF | TGTGCCAGCAGCTTTAACAGGGGGGAGACCCAGTACTTC
- | TRBJ2-4 | TRBD1 | TRBV4-3 | CASSQVMGTGGKNSQYF | TGCGCCAGCAGCCAAGTGATGGGGACAGGGGGTAAAAACAGTCAGTACTTC
- | TRBJ2-5 | - | TRBV5-1 | CASSFYTGLTQETQYF | TGCGCCAGCAGCTTTTACACAGGATTAACACAAGAGACCCAGTACTTC
- | TRBJ2-7 | - | TRBV2 | CASRPDSAYEQYF | TGTGCCAGCAGACCAGACAGCGCCTACGAGCAGTACTTC
once | TRBJ1-1 | - | TRBV28 | CASSPRQAYTEAFF | TGTGCCAGCAGCCCCCGACAGGCCTACACTGAAGCTTTCTTT
- | TRBJ1-2 | - | TRBV29-1 | CSVEGGDGYTF | TGCAGCGTTGAGGGAGGGGATGGCTACACCTTC
- | TRBJ2-1 | - | TRBV2 | CASSLRLRSSYNEQFF | TGTGCCAGCAGTCTACGACTGAGGAGCTCCTACAATGAGCAGTTCTTC
once | TRBJ2-1 | - | TRBV5-6 | CASSVWGGRGYEQFF | TGTGCCAGCAGCGTGTGGGGGGGCCGGGGCTATGAGCAGTTCTTC
- | TRBJ1-3 | - | TRBV27 | CASSIPAGTRETIYF | TGTGCCAGCAGTATCCCTGCCGGGACAAGGGAAACCATATATTTT
once | TRBJ1-2 | - | TRBV30 | CAWSSLPGSYGYTF | TGTGCCTGGAGTTCCCTCCCGGGATCCTATGGCTACACCTTC
once | TRBJ2-2 | - | TRBV28 | CASSLVLPSTGYTGELFF | TGTGCCAGCAGTTTAGTTTTGCCGAGTACGGGGTACACCGGGGAGCTGTTTTTT
- | TRBJ2-7 | - | TRBV11-2 | CASSLEFSFYEQYF | TGTGCCAGCAGCTTAGAGTTCAGTTTCTACGAGCAGTACTTC
- | TRBJ2-7 | TRBD1 | TRBV7-9 | CASSRTGTHEQYF | TGTGCCAGCAGCCGGACAGGAACCCACGAGCAGTACTTC
- | TRBJ2-1 | TRBD2 | TRBV9 | CASSGESGTNYNEQFF | TGTGCCAGCAGCGGAGAGAGCGGGACGAACTACAATGAGCAGTTCTTC
once | TRBJ2-5 | TRBD2 | TRBV5-6 | CASSIRTSGRETQYF | TGTGCCAGCAGCATTCGGACTAGCGGGAGGGAGACCCAGTACTTC
- | TRBJ2-7 | - | TRBV4-3 | CASSQLPGVTREQYF | TGCGCCAGCAGCCAACTGCCTGGGGTTACTAGAGAGCAGTACTTC
- | TRBJ2-7 | TRBD1 | TRBV2 | CASSETGQGVLRSSYEQYF | TGTGCCAGCAGTGAAACAGGACAGGGGGTCTTAAGGAGCTCCTACGAGCAGTACTTC
- | TRBJ2-1 | - | TRBV6-1 | CASSEVGPPGNEQFF | TGTGCCAGCAGTGAGGTAGGACCCCCAGGGAATGAGCAGTTCTTC
once | TRBJ2-7 | TRBD2 | TRBV29-1 | CSTRGGPDEQYF | TGCAGTACACGGGGGGGGCCGGACGAGCAGTACTTC
few | TRBJ1-1 | - | TRBV4-2 | CASSQGQPLNTEAFF | TGTGCCAGCAGCCAAGGACAGCCGTTGAACACTGAAGCTTTCTTT
- | TRBJ2-1 | TRBD2 | TRBV11-2 | CASSSLAGGSVGGNEQFF | TGTGCCAGCAGCTCGCTAGCGGGAGGATCGGTTGGGGGGAATGAGCAGTTCTTC
- | TRBJ1-2 | - | TRBV18 | CASSHTRATVDYGYTF | TGTGCCAGCTCCCATACGCGGGCAACTGTTGACTATGGCTACACCTTC
- | TRBJ2-7 | TRBD1 | TRBV6-6 | CASSYSGTGASYEQYF | TGTGCCAGCAGTTACTCTGGGACAGGAGCCTCCTACGAGCAGTACTTC
- | TRBJ1-1 | - | TRBV27 | CASSSLGGNTEAFF | TGTGCCAGCAGTTCCCTGGGGGGGAACACTGAAGCTTTCTTT
- | TRBJ1-1 | - | TRBV29-1 | CSVTGWATEAFF | TGCAGCGTTACAGGGTGGGCCACTGAAGCTTTCTTT
- | TRBJ2-2 | TRBD1 | TRBV2 | CASSPGQGHRGAVF | TGTGCCAGCAGCCCGGGACAGGGCCACCGGGGAGCTGTTTTT
- | TRBJ1-5 | - | TRBV19 | CASSVRGSSNQPQHF | TGTGCCAGTAGTGTCAGGGGTTCCTCCAATCAGCCCCAGCATTTT
- | TRBJ2-2 | TRBD1 | TRBV7-9 | CASSSRTGRLTGELFF | TGTGCCAGCAGCTCTAGGACAGGGAGGTTGACCGGGGAGCTGTTTTTT
- | TRBJ1-5 | TRBD1 | TRBV7-2 | CASSTNRGLYSNQPQHF | TGTGCCAGCAGCACCAACAGGGGCCTGTATAGCAATCAGCCCCAGCATTTT
- | TRBJ2-7 | TRBD2 | TRBV9 | CASSVDLAGRSEQYF | TGTGCCAGCAGCGTCGACTTAGCGGGGCGCTCCGAGCAGTACTTC
- | TRBJ1-1 | - | TRBV27 | CASSYTRANTEAFF | TGTGCCAGCAGTTACACCAGGGCGAACACTGAAGCTTTCTTT
once | TRBJ2-1 | - | TRBV4-3 | CASSTRTGDNEQFF | TGCGCCAGCAGCACCAGGACTGGAGACAATGAGCAGTTCTTC
- | TRBJ1-6 | - | TRBV6-5 | CASRNGDSPLHF | TGTGCCAGCAGAAATGGAGATTCACCCCTCCACTTT
- | TRBJ1-1 | - | TRBV5-6 | CASSLRGYSEAFF | TGTGCCAGCAGCCTCAGGGGTTATTCTGAAGCTTTCTTT
- | TRBJ2-5 | - | TRBV7-9 | CASSSPTQDSTKTQYF | TGTGCCAGCAGCTCACCGACACAGGACAGTACGAAGACCCAGTACTTC
- | TRBJ1-4 | TRBD1 | TRBV5-4 | CASSWGGQGGEKLFF | TGTGCCAGCAGCTGGGGGGGACAGGGAGGGGAAAAACTGTTTTTT
- | TRBJ1-2 | TRBD1 | TRBV4-3 | CASSRLAGQGAHGYTF | TGCGCCAGCAGCCGCCTTGCCGGACAGGGGGCGCATGGCTACACCTTC
- | TRBJ1-6 | - | TRBV7-2 | CASRWQGYSPLHF | TGTGCCAGCAGATGGCAGGGGTATTCACCCCTCCACTTT
- | TRBJ2-5 | TRBD2 | TRBV5-4 | CASSFRAGGGETQYF | TGTGCCAGCAGCTTCAGAGCGGGAGGGGGGGAGACCCAGTACTTC
- | TRBJ2-7 | TRBD1 | TRBV5-4 | CASSSLPGQHPYEQYF | TGTGCCAGCAGCTCGCTCCCGGGACAGCACCCCTACGAGCAGTACTTC
- | TRBJ2-7 | TRBD2 | TRBV28 | CASQSVGREGRRNEQYF | TGTGCCAGCCAAAGCGTAGGGCGGGAGGGCCGAAGGAACGAGCAGTACTTC
- | TRBJ1-3 | - | TRBV11-1 | CASSLQAGNTIYF | TGTGCCAGCAGCTTACAGGCTGGAAACACCATATATTTT